This passage covers 31 T cell receptor beta chains from one sample sequenced in a study of brain T cells in children with intractable seizures. Method: immunoSEQ multiplex PCR; TCRdb's copy keeps in-frame clones and lacks some. The data show 62,000 or so clones, 95% to 97% seen once. The starting material was peripheral blood, obtained at surgery. All receptors derive from a boy in the first two years of life with focal cortical dysplasia and intractable seizures.

The genes are TRBV5-1 and TRBJ1-2; 10 nucleotides line up with TRBD1. This CDR3 is 14 amino acids long. V shed 4 bases, J shed 6 bases, and the junction held 6 bases outside the gene matches. Germline V lookup: CDR1 SGHRS, CDR2 YFSETQ. CDR3 loop: CASSSPGQGHGYTF. The CDR3 nucleotides are TGCGCCAGCAGCAGTCCGGGACAGGGGCATGGCTACACCTTC. The full variable domain, rest sourced from reference TRBV5-1 and TRBJ1-2, is KAGVTQTPRYLIKTRGQQVTLSCSPISGHRSVSWYQQTPGQGLQFLFEYFSETQRNKGNFPGRFSGRQFSNSRSEMNVSTLELGDSALYLCASSSPGQGHGYTFGSGTRLTVV.

The rearrangement joins TRBV3-1 (or the pseudogene TRBV3-2) to TRBJ2-1, with 7 bases matching TRBD2. Per germline, CDR1 LGHDT and CDR2 YNNKEL (reference sequence). The CDR3 runs to 17 residues. With 0 bases clipped from V and 0 bases from J, the junction kept 5 bases outside the gene matches. CDR3 loop: CASSQESSGVSYNEQFF. CDR3 DNA sequence: TGTGCCAGCAGCCAAGAGTCTAGCGGTGTCTCCTACAATGAGCAGTTCTTC.

The chain links TRBV27 to TRBJ2-3, with D perhaps assigned TRBD1 or TRBD2 (5 bases each). Trimming took 4 bases from V and 1 from J, leaving 12 bases between them. CDR1 is MNHEY and CDR2 is SMNVEV in the germline V gene (reference sequence). The CDR3 length is 15 residues. CDR3 DNA sequence: TGTGCCAGCAGTTACGGGACCGCGGGCACAGATACGCAGTATTTT. This translates into CASSYGTAGTDTQYF.

The V and J genes are TRBV5-4 and TRBJ2-7, with 7 bases matching TRBD2. There are 16 residues in the CDR3. The germline V gene encodes CDR1 SGHNT and CDR2 YYREEE (reference sequence). Trimming took 0 bases from V and 2 from J; bases not matched to a gene: 8. The CDR3 is CASSLASGGRTYEQYF. The CDR3 coding sequence is TGTGCCAGCAGCTTGGCCTCGGGCGGGAGAACCTACGAGCAGTACTTC.

The chain is built from TRBV28 and TRBJ1-2; D perhaps matches TRBD1 (5 bases). V was pared by 4 bases and J by 4 bases, with 16 bases between. Per germline, CDR1 MDHEN and CDR2 SYDVKM. There are 15 residues in the CDR3. The CDR3 region has the DNA TGTGCCAGCAGTTCCCCCCGAGGGACCGCCTATGGCTACACCTTC. Amino acid sequence: CASSSPRGTAYGYTF.

This chain connects TRBV5-1 to TRBJ2-7; TRBD2 aligns across 8 bases. V was clipped by 1 base and J by 5 bases; unmatched bases: 8. The CDR3 covers 15 residues. Germline CDR1 and CDR2: SGHRS and YFSETQ. CDR3 sequence: CASSLHRGGVDEQYF. CDR3 sequence (DNA): TGCGCCAGCAGCTTGCATCGGGGGGGCGTCGACGAGCAGTACTTC.

The chain combines TRBV28 with TRBJ1-1; 7 nucleotides line up with TRBD1. V was clipped by 2 bases and J by 6 bases; unmatched bases: 3. Germline assignment: CDR1 MDHEN and CDR2 SYDVKM. This CDR3 comprises 13 residues. CDR3 sequence reads: CASSLDREAEAFF. The CDR3, as DNA: TGTGCCAGCAGTTTAGACAGGGAGGCTGAAGCTTTCTTT.

The V and J genes are TRBV5-4 and TRBJ2-7; the D is unclear. In germline, CDR1 is SGHNT, CDR2 YYREEE (reference sequence). The CDR3 has 13 residues. The V gene lost 2 bases and the J gene lost 1 base, with 7 bases spanning the gap. The CDR3 sequence is CASSFPGSYEQYF. The CDR3 nucleotides are TGTGCCAGCAGCTTCCCCGGGTCCTACGAGCAGTACTTC.

This clone was detected once. The chain employs TRBV28 and TRBJ2-7; 7 bases fit TRBD1. The CDR3 length is 14 residues. V trimming: 2 bases; J trimming: 2 bases; junction bases outside the gene matches: 3. The germline V gene encodes CDR1 MDHEN and CDR2 SYDVKM. This CDR3 reads CASSLPGQTYEQYF. As DNA, the CDR3 is TGTGCCAGCAGTTTACCGGGACAGACCTACGAGCAGTACTTC.

This chain connects TRBV5-6 to TRBJ1-2; D is perhaps TRBD1 (5 bases). Germline CDR1 is SGHDT and CDR2 is YYEEEE. V was trimmed by 0 bases and J by 4 bases, leaving 13 bases between them. This CDR3 is 15 amino acids long. The CDR3 loop reads CASSLVAGLPYGYTF. As DNA, the CDR3 is TGTGCCAGCAGCTTGGTGGCAGGGTTACCCTATGGCTACACCTTC. The variable domain in full, with the rest retrieved from reference TRBV5-6 and TRBJ1-2, is DAGVTQSPTHLIKTRGQQVTLRCSPKSGHDTVSWYQQALGQGPQFIFQYYEEEERQRGNFPDRFSGHQFPNYSSELNVNALLLGDSALYLCASSLVAGLPYGYTFGSGTRLTVV.

The rearrangement uses TRBV20-1 and TRBJ2-1, with 7 positions matching TRBD2. CDR1 DFQATT and CDR2 SNEGSKA come from the germline V gene (reference sequence). The CDR3 runs to 14 residues. After removal of 3 bases from V and 4 bases from J, the junction contained 6 bases not matched to a gene. CDR3 coding DNA: TGCAGTGCTAGTTCCGGGACTAAATACAATGAGCAGTTCTTC. Translation: CSASSGTKYNEQFF.

The V call is TRBV5-4, the J call TRBJ2-7; 13 bases are a match to TRBD2. This CDR3 has 17 amino acids. With 4 bases clipped from V and 0 bases from J, the junction kept 7 bases outside the gene matches. Per the germline V gene, CDR1 is SGHNT and CDR2 is YYREEE (reference sequence). CDR3 residues: CASSHGLAGVNSYEQYF. The CDR3 bases are TGTGCCAGCAGCCACGGACTAGCGGGAGTTAACTCCTACGAGCAGTACTTC.

The chain joins TRBV3-1 (or the pseudogene TRBV3-2) to TRBJ2-7; TRBD2 agrees at 7 bases. This CDR3 comprises 14 residues. After removal of 1 base from V and 3 bases from J, the junction contained 3 bases not matched to a gene. The germline CDR1 and CDR2 sequences are LGHDT and YNNKEL (reference sequence). CDR3 coding DNA: TGTGCCAGCAGCCAAGCGGCTAGCGGCTACGAGCAGTACTTC. It encodes CASSQAASGYEQYF.

Turning to this clone: One end of the junction fails to match germline, which may point to a read error. The chain recombines TRBV5-4 with TRBJ2-3; TRBD2 aligns across 8 bases. The CDR3 is 15 residues long. Germline V lookup: CDR1 SGHNT, CDR2 YYREEE (reference sequence). CDR3 bases: TGTGCCAGCGGCTTAGCGGGAAGTGCCTCAAATACGCAGTATTTT. It codes for CASGLAGSASNTQYF.

This chain connects TRBV28 to TRBJ2-2, with 11 positions matching TRBD2. The CDR3 loop spans 16 amino acids. Germline assignment: CDR1 MDHEN and CDR2 SYDVKM. The V and J ends lost 5 bases and 4 bases, in that order; junction bases with no gene match: 6. CDR3 nucleotides: TGTGCCAGCAGTCTCGGACTAGCGGGCTTCACCGGGGAGCTGTTTTTT. Its translation: CASSLGLAGFTGELFF. Looking up the rest from reference TRBV28 and TRBJ2-2 gives the full variable domain: DVKVTQSSRYLVKRTGEKVFLECVQDMDHENMFWYRQDPGLGLRLIYFSYDVKMKEKGDIPEGYSVSREKKERFSLILESASTNQTSMYLCASSLGLAGFTGELFFGEGSRLTVL.

The chain links TRBV4-2 to TRBJ2-7; D is possibly TRBD2 (6 bases). The V end was cut by 1 base, the J end by 2 bases, with 15 bases between. Germline CDR1 is LGHNA and CDR2 is YNFKEQ. The CDR3 is 16 amino acids. CDR3 in amino acids: CASSQVTRRAPYEQYF. In DNA, the CDR3 is TGTGCCAGCAGCCAAGTCACTAGGAGGGCCCCCTACGAGCAGTACTTC.

The chain couples TRBV9 to TRBJ2-3, with TRBD2 matching over 8 bases. V was clipped by 0 bases and J by 7 bases; unmatched bases: 10. The germline gives CDR1 SGDLS, CDR2 YYNGEE. There are 16 residues in the CDR3. The CDR3 DNA reads TGTGCCAGCAGCGTAGCTACAGGGACTAGTCAGTATACGCAGTATTTT. Protein: CASSVATGTSQYTQYF. Full variable domain (missing parts from reference TRBV9 and TRBJ2-3): DSGVTQTPKHLITATGQRVTLRCSPRSGDLSVYWYQQSLDQGLQFLIQYYNGEERAKGNILERFSAQQFPDLHSELNLSSLELGDSALYFCASSVATGTSQYTQYFGPGTRLTVL.

This chain uses TRBV7-7 with TRBJ2-2; 10 bases align to TRBD2. The CDR3 is 15 residues long. V shed 2 bases, J shed 7 bases, and the junction held 4 bases outside the gene matches. Looked up from germline, CDR1 is SSHAT and CDR2 is FNYEAQ (reference sequence). In DNA form, the CDR3 reads TGTGCCAGCAGCTTAACTAGCGGGACTATCGGGGAGCTGTTTTTT. Its translation: CASSLTSGTIGELFF. Based on the CDR3 plus reference TRBV7-7 and TRBJ2-2, the full variable domain is GAGVSQSPRYKVTKRGQDVTLRCDPISSHATLYWYQQALGQGPEFLTYFNYEAQPDKSGLPSDRFSAERPEGSISTLTIQRTEQRDSAMYRCASSLTSGTIGELFFGEGSRLTVL.

The chain carries TRBV11-1 and TRBJ1-1, with unresolved D. The germline V and J ends were trimmed by 5 bases and 0 bases, with 10 bases remaining between them. This CDR3 spans 14 amino acids. Germline V gene sequence: CDR1 SGHAT, CDR2 FQDESV (reference sequence). CDR3 amino acids: CASSLQTLNTEAFF. CDR3 DNA sequence: TGTGCCAGCAGCCTCCAGACCCTGAACACTGAAGCTTTCTTT.

The chain couples TRBV6-5 to TRBJ2-5, with D tentatively TRBD2 (6 bases). Germline assignment: CDR1 MNHEY and CDR2 SVGAGI. CDR3 length: 14 residues. Trimming took off 2 bases at V and 5 bases at J, with 12 bases between the two ends. This CDR3 is CASSYGWGVETQYF. DNA for the CDR3: TGTGCCAGCAGTTACGGGTGGGGGGTGGAGACCCAGTACTTC.

This chain links TRBV6-2 or TRBV6-3 with TRBJ2-7; TRBD1 aligns across 9 bases. The V segment lost 5 bases and the J segment 2 bases; nucleotides outside the gene matches: 7. This CDR3 region has 15 residues. CDR1 is MNHEY and CDR2 is SVGEGT in the germline V gene. The CDR3 loop is CASSQPGQGPYEQYF. In DNA form, the CDR3 reads TGTGCCAGCAGTCAACCCGGACAGGGGCCCTACGAGCAGTACTTC.

The gene calls are TRBV15 and TRBJ2-3; D unclear. V lost 0 bases and J 0 bases, leaving 4 bases between the germline ends. The CDR3 consists of 14 residues. Germline assignment: CDR1 LNHNV and CDR2 YYDKDF (reference sequence). The CDR3 DNA reads as TGTGCCACCAGCAGAGAGGTGAGCACAGATACGCAGTATTTT. This gives the protein CATSREVSTDTQYF.

The chain is built from TRBV18 and TRBJ1-5; no firm D call. Trimming removed 2 bases from V and 0 bases from J, with 14 bases in between. Germline lookup yields CDR1 KGHSH and CDR2 LQKENI. The CDR3 has 17 amino acids. As DNA, the CDR3 is TGTGCCAGCTCACCAGCTCCGGACGGAGATAGCAATCAGCCCCAGCATTTT. This translates into CASSPAPDGDSNQPQHF.

This chain joins TRBV6-5 and TRBJ2-2; D is undetermined. Trimming took off 11 bases at V and 2 bases at J, with 15 bases between the two ends. The germline V gene has CDR1 MNHEY and CDR2 SVGAGI. The CDR3 spans 14 residues. CDR3 sequence: CAATPNGNTGELFF. DNA for the CDR3: TGTGCCGCAACACCTAACGGAAACACCGGGGAGCTGTTTTTT.

This clone was recorded a few times. The chain combines TRBV19 with TRBJ1-6; 7 nucleotides align to TRBD1. The CDR3 consists of 15 residues. V shed 2 bases and J 11 bases; nucleotides not matched to a gene: 9. Germline CDR1 is LNHDA and CDR2 is SQIVND (reference sequence). The CDR3 DNA sequence: TGTGCCAGTAGTATAAGGACAGGTCTCTCGACACCCCTCCACTTT. Translation: CASSIRTGLSTPLHF.

This sequence joins TRBV27 and TRBJ2-2; 8 bases agree with TRBD2. V dropped 5 bases and J dropped 6; count of bases not matched to a gene: 11. Germline CDR1 is MNHEY and CDR2 is SMNVEV (reference sequence). CDR3 length equals 16 residues. The CDR3 here is CASSPLRGGAPGELFF. CDR3 bases: TGTGCCAGCAGTCCCCTACGGGGGGGCGCCCCCGGGGAGCTGTTTTTT.

The V gene is TRBV11-2, the J gene TRBJ2-2, with D unresolved. The CDR3 length is 14 residues. V dropped 1 base and J dropped 6 bases, with 9 bases sitting between them. Germline V gives CDR1 SGHAT, CDR2 FQNNGV. CDR3 region: CASSLARVSGELFF. CDR3 in DNA: TGTGCCAGCAGCTTAGCACGGGTGTCCGGGGAGCTGTTTTTT.

The chain recombines TRBV12-3 or TRBV12-4 with TRBJ1-3; D might be TRBD1 (6 bases). The CDR3 has 13 residues. Deletions cut 6 bases from V and 4 bases from J, with 10 bases between. CDR3 nucleotide sequence: TGTGCCAGCAGGCAAGGGGGGGGAAACACCATATATTTT. Amino acids: CASRQGGGNTIYF.

This chain uses TRBV24-1 with TRBJ2-2; 15 bases are a match to TRBD2. The CDR3 consists of 17 residues. J was trimmed by 6 bases and V by 4 bases; bases with no gene match: 5. Germline V gives CDR1 KGHDR, CDR2 SFDVKD. DNA of the CDR3: TGTGCCACCAGTGAAGGTGGACTAGCGGGAGGGCCCGGGGAGCTGTTTTTT. It encodes CATSEGGLAGGPGELFF.

This clone appeared a few times. The chain employs TRBV12-3 or TRBV12-4 and TRBJ2-7; D uncertain. There are 13 residues in the CDR3. V was cut by 7 bases and J by 6 bases, with 16 bases left in between. The CDR3 region is CASTWEHNTEQYF. DNA for the CDR3: TGTGCCAGCACGTGGGAACATAATACCGAGCAGTACTTC.

V is TRBV7-2 and J is TRBJ1-6, with D perhaps matching TRBD1 (6 bases). V gave up 5 bases and J gave up 10 bases, with 12 bases separating them. The CDR3 loop spans 13 amino acids. Germline V gene data show CDR1 as SGHTA and CDR2 as FQGNSA. The CDR3 here is CASSATGSSPLHF. CDR3 DNA: TGTGCCAGCAGCGCCACAGGGAGCTCACCCCTCCACTTT.